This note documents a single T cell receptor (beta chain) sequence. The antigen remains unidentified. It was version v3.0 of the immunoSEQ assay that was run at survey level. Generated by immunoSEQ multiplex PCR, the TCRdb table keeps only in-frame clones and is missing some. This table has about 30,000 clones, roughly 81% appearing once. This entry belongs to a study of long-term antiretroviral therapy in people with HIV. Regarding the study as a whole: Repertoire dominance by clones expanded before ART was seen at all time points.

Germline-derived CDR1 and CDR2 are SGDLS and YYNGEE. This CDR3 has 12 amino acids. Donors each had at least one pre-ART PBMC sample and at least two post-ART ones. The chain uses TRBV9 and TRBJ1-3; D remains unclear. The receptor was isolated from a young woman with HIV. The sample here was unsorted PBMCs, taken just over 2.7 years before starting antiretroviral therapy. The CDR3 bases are TGTGGGAGGGAAAGCTCTGGAAACACCATATATTTT. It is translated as CGRESSGNTIYF.